Reported below is one T cell receptor beta chain. This record comes from a study of blood T cell repertoires in COVID-19. V dropped 5 bases and J dropped 8 bases, with 10 bases sitting between them. Germline CDR1 and CDR2: SGHAT and FQNNGV. The CDR3 is 12 amino acids. Here immunoSEQ multiplex PCR was the method, and the copy in TCRdb shows in-frame clones only, minus some. This sample carries about 68,000 clones, roughly 85% of them seen once, and the ten largest clones take 20% to 25%. The genes are TRBV11-2 and TRBJ2-1; D might be TRBD2 (6 bases). This clonotype was obtained from a man in his forties or fifties with acute or convalescent COVID-19. The sample was peripheral blood. The CDR3 sequence: CASSGRGDEQFF. The CDR3 nucleotides are TGTGCCAGCAGCGGCCGCGGGGATGAGCAGTTCTTC.